Given below is one T cell receptor (beta chain) in context. This sample is part of a study of blood T cell repertoires in COVID-19. Libraries were prepared by immunoSEQ multiplex PCR; TCRdb keeps only in-frame clonotypes and omits some of them. The table includes some 400,000 clones, 80% to 95% detected once. CDR3 size: 14 residues. V lost 9 bases to trimming and J lost 0 bases; unmatched junction nucleotides: 6. Germline CDR1 is LNHDA and CDR2 is SQIVND (reference sequence). The sequence derives from a woman in her thirties or forties who had been exposed to COVID-19. The V and J genes are TRBV19 and TRBJ2-3, with TRBD1 matching 7 bases. Sequencing was performed on PBMCs or T cells enriched from blood (not recorded which). Here the CDR3 DNA reads TGTGCCAGCCGACAGGGCCGAAGCACAGATACGCAGTATTTT. Translating it yields CASRQGRSTDTQYF.